Each of the 28 T cell receptor beta chains below was sequenced from the same sample in a study of tumor-infiltrating lymphocytes in primary liver carcinoma. Unsorted whole blood supplied the RNA, and germline DNA was extracted too. Starting material of 450 to 550 ng total RNA yielded TCR beta cDNA via a constant-region primer. TCR beta libraries came from three nested multiplex PCR rounds using slightly modified ARM-PCR. PCR rounds one and two used TRBV1-TRBV30 forward primers with a C-beta reverse primer for approximately 10 cycles each. TCRdb reanalysed the multiplex PCR reads using MiXCR and keeps one entry per CDR3 protein. This sample has some 320,000 distinct CDR3 sequences, with around three fifths found just once. Sequencing used peripheral blood. Receptor source: a man aged 40-49 years with primary liver carcinoma and hepatitis B virus infection.

V gene TRBV9 combines with J gene TRBJ2-3; D is possibly TRBD1 (5 bases). The germline V gene encodes CDR1 SGDLS and CDR2 YYNGEE. The CDR3 totals 17 residues. V lost 1 base and J lost 0, with 15 bases in between. The CDR3, as DNA: TGTGCCAGCAGCGTATGGTCAGGGCCCGCTAGCACAGATACGCAGTATTTT. Protein product: CASSVWSGPASTDTQYF.

This clonotype was recorded at least ten times. CDR3 residues: CASSLVGGRGEQFF. The CDR3 DNA is TGTGCCAGCAGCTTAGTGGGCGGGAGAGGCGAGCAGTTCTTC. The V and J genes are TRBV11-2 and TRBJ2-1; TRBD2 matches 7 bases. The CDR3 is 14 amino acids. Trimming cost V 1 base and J 10 bases; bases outside gene matches: 7. CDR1 SGHAT and CDR2 FQNNGV come from the germline V gene. Complete variable domain (other parts from reference TRBV11-2 and TRBJ2-1): EAGVAQSPRYKIIEKRQSVAFWCNPISGHATLYWYQQILGQGPKLLIQFQNNGVVDDSQLPKDRFSAERLKGVDSTLKIQPAKLEDSAVYLCASSLVGGRGEQFFGPGTRLTVL.

For this clonotype: Because it lacks the conserved phenylalanine or tryptophan at the end, this CDR3 is likely a read error. The chain couples TRBV12-3 or TRBV12-4 to TRBJ2-7, with TRBD1 identical over 7 bases. The CDR3 runs 14 residues. The V segment lost 5 bases and the J segment 0 bases; nucleotides outside the gene matches: 4. The CDR3 protein is CASSPGQVSYEQYI. Written as DNA, the CDR3 is TGTGCCAGCAGTCCCGGACAGGTCTCCTACGAGCAGTACATC.

This clonotype was picked up a small number of times. This chain links TRBV6-6 with TRBJ1-2; 8 positions agree with TRBD1. With V trimmed by 7 bases and J by 5 bases, 6 bases remained unmatched. The CDR3 has 13 residues. Germline lookup yields CDR1 MNHNY and CDR2 SVGAGI (reference sequence). CDR3: CASTLGTGYGYTF. CDR3 coding DNA: TGTGCCAGCACCCTAGGGACAGGATATGGCTACACCTTC.

About this clonotype itself: One end of the junction does not line up with germline, which may come from a read error. The chain carries TRBV11-1 and TRBJ2-1; the D is unclear. CDR3 length: 16 residues. Germline loops: CDR1 SGHAT, CDR2 FQDESV (reference sequence). Here the CDR3 reads CASSLLGQKSYDEQLF. The CDR3 nucleotides are TGTGCCAGCAGCTTATTAGGCCAGAAATCGTACGATGAGCAGCTCTTC. The full variable domain, with the rest looked up from reference TRBV11-1 and TRBJ2-1, is EAEVAQSPRYKITEKSQAVAFWCDPISGHATLYWYRQILGQGPELLVQFQDESVVDDSQLPKDRFSAERLKGVDSTLKIQPAELGDSAMYLCASSLLGQKSYDEQLFGPGTRLTVL.

Concerning this clonotype: This could be a read error, since a much larger clone is one nucleotide away. The chain couples TRBV6-1 to TRBJ2-3; maybe TRBD2 (5 bases). This CDR3 spans 13 amino acids. The germline V and J ends were trimmed by 8 bases and 5 bases, with 14 bases remaining between them. In germline, CDR1 is MNHNS, CDR2 SASEGT. Here the CDR3 reads CASLGSVVDTQYF. CDR3 sequence (DNA): TGTGCCAGCTTGGGGAGCGTTGTAGATACGCAGTATTTT.

This rearrangement joins TRBV29-1 to TRBJ1-3; a weak D match, TRBD1 (5 bases). The CDR3 has 16 amino acids. The germline V gene encodes CDR1 SQVTM and CDR2 ANQGSEA. Trimming shortened V by 2 bases and J by 2 bases, and 16 bases separated the two germline ends. The CDR3 is CSVETPQDVTGNTIYF. In nucleotides, the CDR3 is TGCAGCGTTGAAACCCCACAGGATGTCACTGGAAACACCATATATTTT.

The V call is TRBV28, the J call TRBJ2-7; D not resolved. CDR3 size: 14 residues. V was pared by 5 bases and J by 7 bases, with 18 bases between. In germline, CDR1 is MDHEN, CDR2 SYDVKM. For the CDR3, the DNA is TGTGCCAGCAGTACACGGCGGTCCGAGAGAGAGCAGTACTTC. Protein sequence: CASSTRRSEREQYF.

Worth noting for this clonotype: A much larger clonotype is one base distant, so this may be a read error. V usage is TRBV6-1 and J usage is TRBJ2-4; D possibly matches TRBD1 or TRBD2 (5 bases each). The CDR3 is made up of 15 amino acids. CDR1 is MNHNS and CDR2 is SASEGT in the germline V gene. CDR3 nucleotide sequence: TGTGCCAACAGTGAAACGATTTGGGGGAAAAACATTCAGTACTTC. Protein sequence: CANSETIWGKNIQYF.

Turning to this clonotype: The junction shows a germline mismatch at one end, possibly a read error. J is TRBJ2-1 and V is TRBV11-1; perhaps TRBD1 as D (6 bases). Germline lookup yields CDR1 SGHAT and CDR2 FQDESV (reference sequence). CDR3 length: 16 amino acids. In nucleotides, the CDR3 is TGTGCCAACAGCTTCATCCCCGGGACATTCATAAATGAGCAGTTCTTC. Amino acids: CANSFIPGTFINEQFF.

V gene TRBV11-2 combines with J gene TRBJ2-5, with D perhaps TRBD2 (6 bases). Germline loops: CDR1 SGHAT, CDR2 FQNNGV. This CDR3 contains 14 residues. The V end was cut by 8 bases, the J end by 2 bases, with 15 bases between. The CDR3 coding sequence is TGTGCCAGCTGCAGGGCTAGCGCACAAGAGACCCAGTACTTC. Protein sequence: CASCRASAQETQYF.

This clonotype was seen only once. This may be a read error: a much more frequent sequence differs by one nucleotide. This chain links TRBV5-4 with TRBJ1-2, with a weak D call TRBD1 (6 bases). Germline loops: CDR1 SGHNT, CDR2 YYREEE (reference sequence). There are 12 residues in the CDR3. The CDR3 region is CTSSWDNDGYTF. The CDR3 nucleotides read TGTACCAGCAGCTGGGACAACGATGGCTACACCTTC.

The chain uses TRBV4-3 and TRBJ1-2; D unresolved. Trimming removed 0 bases from V and 2 bases from J, with 4 bases in between. The CDR3 runs to 13 residues. Germline V gene sequence: CDR1 LGHNA, CDR2 YSLEER. Here the CDR3 DNA reads TGCGCCAGCAGCCAAGAGGGCAACTATGGCTACACCTTC. Amino acids: CASSQEGNYGYTF.

In regard to this clonotype: No conserved phenylalanine or tryptophan is present at the end of the CDR3, so a read error is the likely explanation. The chain is built from TRBV5-5 and TRBJ2-7; 7 nucleotides match TRBD2. CDR1 SGHKS and CDR2 YYEKEE come from the germline V gene (reference sequence). Trimming removed 4 bases from V and 7 bases from J; junction bases left unmatched: 14. The CDR3 loop spans 15 amino acids. CDR3 DNA: TGTGCCAGCAGCCCGGAATTAGGGAGGGTAGGAGAGCAGTACCTC. Residues: CASSPELGRVGEQYL.

This clonotype appeared a few times. The chain couples TRBV2 to TRBJ2-5, with unresolved D. V was shortened by 8 bases and J by 6 bases, with 19 bases between the two germline ends. The CDR3 totals 14 residues. From germline, CDR1 is SNHLY and CDR2 FYNNEI. The CDR3 loop reads CASLLLAGEKTQYF. The CDR3 region has the DNA TGTGCCAGCCTCCTACTTGCAGGAGAAAAGACCCAGTACTTC.

With regard to this clonotype: A read error may account for a junction end that differs from germline. V is TRBV11-1 and J is TRBJ2-2; 7 nucleotides agree with TRBD1. CDR3 size: 17 residues. Germline V gene sequence: CDR1 SGHAT, CDR2 FQDESV (reference sequence). The CDR3 bases are TGTGCCAGCAGCCTCCGCCGGACTGTGAGGAACACAGGGGAGCTGGTTTTT. Translated, it gives CASSLRRTVRNTGELVF. The full variable domain, in which reference TRBV11-1 and TRBJ2-2 provide the parts outside the CDR3, is EAEVAQSPRYKITEKSQAVAFWCDPISGHATLYWYRQILGQGPELLVQFQDESVVDDSQLPKDRFSAERLKGVDSTLKIQPAELGDSAMYLCASSLRRTVRNTGELVFGEGSRLTVL.

V usage is TRBV6-6 and J usage is TRBJ1-1; TRBD1 might be the D (6 bases). Trimming removed 11 bases at V and 1 base at J, with 17 bases between. This CDR3 spans 14 amino acids. The germline CDR1 and CDR2 sequences are MNHNY and SVGAGI (reference sequence). CDR3 sequence reads: CAAKGENQNTEAFF. DNA for the CDR3: TGTGCCGCCAAGGGGGAAAATCAGAACACTGAAGCTTTCTTT.

This clonotype was counted at least ten times. V usage is TRBV4-2 and J usage is TRBJ1-6; no clear D gene. Deletions cut 1 base from V and 0 bases from J, with 7 bases between. The V gene's germline CDR1 is LGHNA and CDR2 YNFKEQ. The CDR3 extends over 16 amino acids. In DNA, the CDR3 is TGTGCCAGCAGCCAAGGTGGGAGCTCCTATAATTCACCCCTCCACTTT. This codes for CASSQGGSSYNSPLHF.

To note about this clonotype: With a much larger clone just one base away, this may be a read error. The chain links TRBV12-3 or TRBV12-4 to TRBJ1-5; D is unclear. The CDR3 runs 15 residues. V was trimmed by 6 bases and J by 2 bases, leaving 14 bases between them. The CDR3 DNA sequence: TGTGCCAGCAGCCCGACATGGGGTGGCAATCAGCCCCAGCATTTT. It is translated as CASSPTWGGNQPQHF.

The chain combines TRBV4-3 with TRBJ2-7; 9 positions agree with TRBD2. V was clipped by 5 bases and J by 4 bases; unmatched bases: 9. The CDR3 contains 15 residues. The germline gives CDR1 LGHNA, CDR2 YSLEER. The DNA for the CDR3 is TGCGCCAGCAGCAGAGCGGCGGGAGGGGCGTACGAGCAGTACTTC. This codes for CASSRAAGGAYEQYF.

This clonotype was seen a single time. A read error may account for a junction end that differs from germline. The V and J genes are TRBV11-2 and TRBJ2-5, with TRBD1 as a possible D gene (5 bases). Germline V lookup: CDR1 SGHAT, CDR2 FQNNGV. The CDR3 spans 13 residues. This CDR3 is CTSSLAGSETQYF. The CDR3, as DNA: TGTACCAGCAGCTTAGCAGGGTCAGAGACCCAGTACTTC.

With respect to this clonotype: Sequence at one end of the junction differs from germline and may be a read error. The chain has TRBV6-4 and TRBJ1-6; D is undetermined. Germline assignment: CDR1 MRHNA and CDR2 SNTAGT. The CDR3 contains 13 residues. The CDR3 sequence: CASIDSQNSPLHF. The CDR3 DNA sequence: TGTGCCAGCATTGACTCGCAAAATTCACCCCTCCACTTT.

This clonotype showed up many times. The rearrangement joins TRBV6-1 to TRBJ2-4, with TRBD2 as a possible D gene (5 bases). Trimming took 2 bases from V and 6 from J, leaving 8 bases between them. Germline values: CDR1 MNHNS, CDR2 SASEGT. This CDR3 has 13 residues. The CDR3 reads CASSESLANIQYF. For the CDR3, the DNA is TGTGCCAGCAGTGAAAGCCTAGCAAACATTCAGTACTTC.

The chain combines TRBV5-1 with TRBJ2-6; no firm D call. This CDR3 is built from 15 residues. The V and J ends lost 1 base and 0 bases respectively, with 5 bases between them. From germline, CDR1 is SGHRS and CDR2 YFSETQ. The CDR3 sequence: CASSLTASGANVLTF. In nucleotides, the CDR3 is TGCGCCAGCAGCTTGACAGCCTCTGGGGCCAACGTCCTGACTTTC.

The CDR3 nucleotides are TGCAGCATTGGGATACAAGGGTACGAGCAGTTCTTC. As protein: CSIGIQGYEQFF. This chain connects TRBV29-1 to TRBJ2-1; D gene uncertain. With 8 bases removed from V and 10 bases from J, the gap between germline ends came to 18 bases. Germline V gene lookup returns CDR1 SQVTM and CDR2 ANQGSEA. This CDR3 spans 12 amino acids.

As regards this clonotype: A read error may account for a junction end that differs from germline. This chain uses TRBV28 with TRBJ2-2; 7 nucleotides line up with TRBD2. This CDR3 contains 14 residues. CDR1 is MDHEN and CDR2 is SYDVKM in the germline V gene. DNA for the CDR3: TGTGACAGCAGGTCGGGACTAATCGGCGGGGAGCTGTTTTTT. Translated, it gives CDSRSGLIGGELFF.

The chain recombines TRBV7-9 with TRBJ1-1, with TRBD1 as a possible D gene (5 bases). The germline V gene has CDR1 SEHNR and CDR2 FQNEAQ (reference sequence). The CDR3 runs to 13 residues. The V end was cut by 11 bases, the J end by 3 bases, with 16 bases between. The CDR3, as DNA: TGTGCCGGCATCGCAGGGAGCTACACTGAAGCTTTCTTT. Translated: CAGIAGSYTEAFF.

Note on this clonotype: The CDR3 does not end in the conserved phenylalanine or tryptophan, so this is likely a read error. The chain employs TRBV30 and TRBJ2-1; unclear D gene. Per germline, CDR1 GTSNPN and CDR2 SVGIG (reference sequence). The CDR3 is made up of 14 amino acids. V lost 5 bases to trimming and J lost 6 bases, with 17 bases between them. The CDR3 region is CAWSGWAASNEQFL. The CDR3 DNA follows: TGTGCCTGGTCCGGATGGGCGGCCAGCAATGAGCAGTTCCTC.